The sequence of this T cell receptor beta chain was determined in a study of shared clonotypes between healthy human individuals. Naive CD8 cells lacked CD45RO, underwent positive selection for CCR7 and left out terminally differentiated effector memory CD45RA+ cells. The study ran the assay at deep level. Clones were read by immunoSEQ multiplex PCR, and TCRdb kept only the in-frame ones, dropping some. The data contain about 2.1 million clones, around 95% of them seen just once; the ten biggest clones take up approximately 1.6%. V lost 0 bases and J 1 base, leaving 5 bases between the germline ends. CDR3 size: 14 residues. Germline values: CDR1 SGHVS, CDR2 FNYEAQ. Concerning this clone: The same CDR3 also results from other DNA sequences found in this sample.

The sequencing sample was made of naive CD8+ T cells from PBMCs. The receptor comes from a man younger than 35 in good health. Some clones in this sample may be carry-over from other donors' samples. J is TRBJ2-3 and V is TRBV7-6; no firm D call. This CDR3 reads CASSLAGRTDTQYF. The DNA of the CDR3 is TGTGCCAGCAGCTTAGCGGGCCGCACAGATACGCAGTATTTT.